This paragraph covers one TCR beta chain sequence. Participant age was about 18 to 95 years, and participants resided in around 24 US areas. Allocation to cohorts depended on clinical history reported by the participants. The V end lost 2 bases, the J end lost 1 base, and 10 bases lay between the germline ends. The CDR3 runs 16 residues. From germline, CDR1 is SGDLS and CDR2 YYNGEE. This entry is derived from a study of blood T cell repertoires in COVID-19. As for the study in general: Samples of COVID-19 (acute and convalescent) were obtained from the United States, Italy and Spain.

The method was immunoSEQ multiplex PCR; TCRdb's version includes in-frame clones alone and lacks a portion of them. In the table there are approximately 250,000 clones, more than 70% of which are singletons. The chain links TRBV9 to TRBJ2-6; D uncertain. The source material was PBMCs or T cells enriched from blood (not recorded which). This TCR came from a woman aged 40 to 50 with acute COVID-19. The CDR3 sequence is CASSVRRLSGANVLTF. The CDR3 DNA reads TGTGCCAGCAGCGTCCGTCGTCTATCTGGGGCCAACGTCCTGACTTTC.